Shown below are 19 T cell receptor beta chains from a single sample sequenced in a study of T cell responses to AZD1222 COVID-19 vaccine (dated by TCRdb to the early 2020s). This specimen's time point label, interpreted: about 28 days (+/-7) after the second vaccine dose. Library prep was done by the immunoSEQ multiplex PCR assay. TCRdb's version of the immuneACCESS table is confined to in-frame rearrangements and falls short of the full clone set. An unresolved V gene accounts for under half of the shortfall where checked; the remainder is of unknown origin. This sample is represented by roughly 98,000 clones; about 88% of them were singletons. The ten largest clonotypes hold more than 13% of the sample. The sequencing used peripheral blood, collected 28 days after the second AZD1222 dose. The receptors originated from an adult who received the AZD1222 COVID-19 vaccine.

V gene TRBV6-5 combines with J gene TRBJ1-4; possibly TRBD1 for D (6 bases). This CDR3 spans 14 amino acids. With 4 bases removed from V and 8 bases from J, the gap between germline ends came to 14 bases. CDR1 and CDR2 (germline): MNHEY, SVGAGI. Written as DNA, the CDR3 is TGTGCCAGCAGTTTCGACAGGAGAGGGGAAAAACTGTTTTTT. Protein sequence: CASSFDRRGEKLFF.

The V call is TRBV5-6, the J call TRBJ1-6; D call uncertain. This CDR3 is 14 amino acids long. V lost 4 bases to trimming and J lost 8 bases, with 13 bases between them. Germline V gene data show CDR1 as SGHDT and CDR2 as YYEEEE. This chain's CDR3 is CASSASLGDSPLHF. The CDR3 DNA reads TGTGCCAGCAGCGCCAGCCTCGGCGATTCACCCCTCCACTTT.

This chain uses TRBV9 with TRBJ1-1, with 8 positions matching TRBD1. Per germline, CDR1 SGDLS and CDR2 YYNGEE. The CDR3 totals 15 residues. The trim removed 0 bases at V and 7 bases at J, leaving 8 bases unmatched. Written as DNA, the CDR3 is TGTGCCAGCAGCGTAGGCCCGACAGGGGAAGTTGAAGCTTTCTTT. As protein: CASSVGPTGEVEAFF.

The rearrangement joins TRBV21-1 to TRBJ1-1; TRBD1 is taken as the D call from the table, unchecked against the DNA. TRBV21-1 is shown as a pseudogene. This CDR3 comprises 20 residues. Here the CDR3 DNA reads TGTGCCAGCAGCAAAATTTCACAGGGTAAGGATTGGTTTGAGAACACTGAAGCTTTCTTT. Translating gives CASSKISQGKDWFENTEAFF.

The chain uses TRBV6-1 and TRBJ1-2; no definite D call. CDR1 MNHNS and CDR2 SASEGT come from the germline V gene. V dropped 3 bases and J dropped 8 bases, with 13 bases sitting between them. The CDR3 is made up of 13 amino acids. CDR3 residues: CASSDHQTRGYTF. DNA for the CDR3: TGTGCCAGCAGTGACCACCAAACGCGGGGCTACACCTTC.

The chain links TRBV4-1 to TRBJ1-4; D not resolved. The CDR3 extends over 17 amino acids. The germline CDR1 and CDR2 sequences are MGHRA and YSYEKL. V was shortened by 3 bases and J by 0 bases, with 14 bases between the two germline ends. The CDR3 spells CASSHPGKGATNEKLFF. CDR3 nucleotide sequence: TGCGCCAGCAGCCATCCCGGTAAGGGAGCAACTAATGAAAAACTGTTTTTT.

The chain has TRBV28 and TRBJ2-3; D not resolved. The CDR3 extends over 15 amino acids. The germline gives CDR1 MDHEN, CDR2 SYDVKM. Trimming left V 7 bases short and J 1 base short, with 15 bases between. The CDR3 bases are TGTGCCAGCAACACTTCGGGTCGGGGCACAGATACGCAGTATTTT. Translated, it gives CASNTSGRGTDTQYF. Full variable domain (outside the CDR3, taken from reference TRBV28 and TRBJ2-3): DVKVTQSSRYLVKRTGEKVFLECVQDMDHENMFWYRQDPGLGLRLIYFSYDVKMKEKGDIPEGYSVSREKKERFSLILESASTNQTSMYLCASNTSGRGTDTQYFGPGTRLTVL.

The V gene is TRBV6-1, the J gene TRBJ2-7, with 7 bases fitting TRBD2. V was pared by 0 bases and J by 2 bases, with 1 base of the junction left unmatched. The germline V gene has CDR1 MNHNS and CDR2 SASEGT. The CDR3 runs to 14 residues. The CDR3 sequence is CASSEAAGAYEQYF. In DNA, the CDR3 is TGTGCCAGCAGTGAAGCGGCGGGAGCCTACGAGCAGTACTTC.

The V call is TRBV6-5, the J call TRBJ2-7; 10 positions match TRBD1. Trimming removed 11 bases from V and 3 bases from J; junction bases left unmatched: 4. The CDR3 length is 12 residues. The V gene's germline CDR1 is MNHEY and CDR2 SVGAGI. CDR3 sequence (DNA): TGTGCCTCGCGGGACAGGGGCTACGAGCAGTACTTC. Translated, it gives CASRDRGYEQYF.

The chain uses TRBV5-1 and TRBJ2-5; 9 bases align to TRBD2. CDR3 size: 14 residues. The junction had 5 bases not matched to a gene; V was cut back by 3 bases and J by 5 bases. In germline, CDR1 is SGHRS, CDR2 YFSETQ. CDR3 loop: CASSSGTSRETQYF. In nucleotides, the CDR3 is TGCGCCAGCAGCTCGGGGACTAGCAGGGAGACCCAGTACTTC.

The rearrangement links TRBV7-9 to TRBJ2-7; D gene unclear. Per the germline V gene, CDR1 is SEHNR and CDR2 is FQNEAQ (reference sequence). The length of the CDR3 is 13 residues. V dropped 3 bases and J dropped 7 bases, with 13 bases sitting between them. Here the CDR3 DNA reads TGTGCCAGCAGCTTGGGCTGGGCCGTTGAGCAGTACTTC. Translated, it gives CASSLGWAVEQYF.

This clone was recorded once. The chain is built from TRBV5-1 and TRBJ1-1; TRBD1 might be the D (5 bases). The germline V and J ends were trimmed by 0 bases and 3 bases, with 12 bases remaining between them. The CDR3 totals 15 residues. Germline V lookup: CDR1 SGHRS, CDR2 YFSETQ. CDR3 amino acids: CASSLGWVGDTEAFF. CDR3 coding DNA: TGCGCCAGCAGCTTGGGTTGGGTGGGGGACACTGAAGCTTTCTTT.

The chain links TRBV4-3 to TRBJ2-2; 7 bases are a match to TRBD2. Per germline, CDR1 LGHNA and CDR2 YSLEER. V was pared by 1 base and J by 2 bases, with 19 bases of the junction left unmatched. The CDR3 is 21 residues long. CDR3 loop: CASSQGFGTYGGRVNTGELFF. In DNA, the CDR3 is TGCGCCAGCAGCCAAGGGTTCGGGACTTACGGGGGGAGGGTTAACACCGGGGAGCTGTTTTTT.

V and J are TRBV6-5 and TRBJ1-2, with D tentatively TRBD1 (5 bases). V lost 6 bases and J 4 bases, leaving 12 bases between the germline ends. CDR1 is MNHEY, CDR2 SVGAGI, per germline. This CDR3 is 13 amino acids long. The CDR3 spells CASSLGRLYGYTF. For the CDR3, the DNA is TGTGCCAGCAGCCTGGGACGGCTCTATGGCTACACCTTC.

V and J are TRBV24-1 and TRBJ2-5; tentative D call: TRBD2 (5 bases). Germline lookup yields CDR1 KGHDR and CDR2 SFDVKD. V shed 4 bases and J shed 3 bases, with 11 bases lying between them. There are 14 residues in the CDR3. CDR3 bases: TGTGCCACCAGTGAGCCCGCGAGGGAAGAGACCCAGTACTTC. Encoded protein: CATSEPAREETQYF.

V and J are TRBV7-9 and TRBJ2-1, with 7 bases aligning to TRBD2. The CDR3 sequence is 16 residues long. Unmatched junction bases numbered 14, after V lost 4 bases and J lost 8 bases. CDR1 and CDR2 (germline): SEHNR, FQNEAQ (reference sequence). The CDR3 sequence is CASSSLGGTPSDEQFF. The CDR3 nucleotides are TGTGCCAGCAGCTCCCTGGGGGGGACTCCGAGCGATGAGCAGTTCTTC. The variable domain in full, with the rest retrieved from reference TRBV7-9 and TRBJ2-1, is DTGVSQNPRHKITKRGQNVTFRCDPISEHNRLYWYRQTLGQGPEFLTYFQNEAQLEKSRLLSDRFSAERPKGSFSTLEIQRTEQGDSAMYLCASSSLGGTPSDEQFFGPGTRLTVL.

V gene TRBV19 combines with J gene TRBJ2-1, with 7 bases identical to TRBD2. The germline gives CDR1 LNHDA, CDR2 SQIVND (reference sequence). V shed 4 bases, J shed 8 bases, and the junction held 14 bases outside the gene matches. The CDR3 totals 16 residues. The chain's CDR3 is CASSTRLAGFGDEQFF. The DNA for the CDR3 is TGTGCCAGTAGTACCCGACTAGCAGGTTTCGGAGATGAGCAGTTCTTC.

This chain links TRBV5-4 with TRBJ2-3; no definite D call. Trimming took off 4 bases at V and 2 bases at J, with 8 bases between the two ends. Germline CDR1 reads SGHNT; CDR2 reads YYREEE (reference sequence). The CDR3 sequence is 13 residues long. DNA of the CDR3: TGTGCCAGCAGCCCCCCTGCCACAGATACGCAGTATTTT. Protein product: CASSPPATDTQYF.

The CDR3 DNA reads TGTGCCAGCAAGGAGGAGATTAACTATGGCTACACCTTC. Encoded protein: CASKEEINYGYTF. The rearrangement uses TRBV12-3 or TRBV12-4 and TRBJ1-2, with D hard to call. Trimming took 7 bases from V and 1 from J, leaving 10 bases between them. This CDR3 region has 13 residues.